A selection of T cell receptor beta chains follows, all from one sample in a study of blood T cell repertoires in COVID-19. Measured with immunoSEQ multiplex PCR; TCRdb has only the in-frame clones, and not every one. The repertoire has about 250,000 clones, roughly 91% of them found once; the top ten carry about 0.79%. The specimen was peripheral blood. The receptors shown here come from a man under 40 with COVID-19, enrolled during active disease. CDR3s include the opening cysteine and the closing phenylalanine or tryptophan. A D gene is named only where the DNA matches it firmly.

v_call d_call cdr3_aa
TRBV30 TRBD2 CAWSVVSGGPGTQYF
TRBV18 TRBD1 CASSPYDREFGYTF
TRBV25-1 . CASSEYGGAYGYTF
TRBV12-3/TRBV12-4 . CASSSGDEQFF
TRBV23-1 TRBD1 CASSQRTRQGAYNEQFF
TRBV3-1/TRBV3-2 . CASSQGATPSTGELFF
TRBV6-6 . CASTQGMETQYF
TRBV6-5 TRBD1 CASSYSGQGYGYTF
TRBV3-1/TRBV3-2 . CASSQAQTHATNEKLFF
TRBV2 TRBD2 CASSPTGLAAYNEQFF
TRBV5-6 TRBD1 CASSLAQGAFKTQYF
TRBV2 TRBD2 CASSEGGGWETQYF
TRBV5-1 . CASSRLEPEETQYF
TRBV24-1 . CATNVPWSFWDYGYTF
TRBV7-2 . CASSFQGPFEQYF
TRBV18 . CASSPAPAVRETQYF
TRBV9 . CASSVAGTSSYNEQFF
TRBV3-1/TRBV3-2 . CASSQVGSFPDTQYF
TRBV7-3 . CASSRTPGGENTGELFF
TRBV3-1/TRBV3-2 . CASSQDGGNTIYF
TRBV7-9 TRBD1 CASSQGRGRAETQYF
TRBV19 . CASTDRIPFSNQPQHF
TRBV3-1/TRBV3-2 TRBD1 CASSPRDRGAKNIQYF
TRBV30 . CAWSNRGTEAFF
TRBV9 TRBD1 CASSVVDRGLTEAFF
TRBV2 TRBD1 CASSEAHSWTGMNTEAFF
TRBV10-3 TRBD1 CAIGKGQSAEKLFF
TRBV7-9 . CASSSPLQEDSGNTIYF
TRBV19 . CASWQGRGEAFF